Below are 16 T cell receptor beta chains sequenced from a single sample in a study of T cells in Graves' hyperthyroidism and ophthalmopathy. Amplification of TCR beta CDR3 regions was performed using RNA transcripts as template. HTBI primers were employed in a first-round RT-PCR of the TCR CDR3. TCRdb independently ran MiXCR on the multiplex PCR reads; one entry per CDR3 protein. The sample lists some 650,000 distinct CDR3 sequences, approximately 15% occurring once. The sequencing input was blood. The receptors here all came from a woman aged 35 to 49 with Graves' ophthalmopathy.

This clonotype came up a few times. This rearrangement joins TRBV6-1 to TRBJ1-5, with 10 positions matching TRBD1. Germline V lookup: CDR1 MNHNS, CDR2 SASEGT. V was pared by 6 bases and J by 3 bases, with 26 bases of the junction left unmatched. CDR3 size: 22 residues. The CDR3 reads CASRVRVSDRDRGYLFNQPQHF. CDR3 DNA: TGTGCCAGCAGAGTGAGAGTAAGTGACCGGGACAGGGGCTACTTATTCAATCAGCCCCAGCATTTT.

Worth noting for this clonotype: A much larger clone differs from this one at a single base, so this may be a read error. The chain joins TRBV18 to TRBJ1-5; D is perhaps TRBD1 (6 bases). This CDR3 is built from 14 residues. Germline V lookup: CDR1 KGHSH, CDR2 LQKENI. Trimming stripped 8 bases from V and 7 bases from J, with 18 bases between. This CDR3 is CASPGEDLGQPQHF. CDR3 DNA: TGTGCCAGCCCAGGGGAGGACCTCGGGCAGCCCCAGCATTTT.

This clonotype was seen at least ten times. The CDR3 region is CASSLALPWGEKLFF. The CDR3 DNA is TGTGCCAGCAGTTTAGCGCTGCCTTGGGGTGAAAAACTGTTTTTT. This chain joins TRBV12-3 or TRBV12-4 and TRBJ1-4, with D unresolved. The CDR3 covers 15 residues. V gave up 0 bases and J gave up 7 bases, with 12 bases separating them.

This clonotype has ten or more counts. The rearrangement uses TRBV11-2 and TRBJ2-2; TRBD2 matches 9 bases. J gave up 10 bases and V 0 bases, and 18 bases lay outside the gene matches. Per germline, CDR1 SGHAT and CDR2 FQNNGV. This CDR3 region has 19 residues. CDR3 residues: CASSLEGLAGIYYGVELFF. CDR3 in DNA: TGTGCCAGCAGCTTAGAAGGTCTAGCGGGGATCTATTATGGTGTGGAGCTGTTTTTT.

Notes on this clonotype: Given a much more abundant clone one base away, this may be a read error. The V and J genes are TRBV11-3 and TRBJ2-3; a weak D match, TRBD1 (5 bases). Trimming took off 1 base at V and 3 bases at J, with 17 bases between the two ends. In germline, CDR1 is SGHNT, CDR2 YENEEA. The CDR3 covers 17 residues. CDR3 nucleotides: TGTGCCAGCAGCTTAGCCCCAGTCTCACAGGCAACAGATACGCAGTATTTT. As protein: CASSLAPVSQATDTQYF.

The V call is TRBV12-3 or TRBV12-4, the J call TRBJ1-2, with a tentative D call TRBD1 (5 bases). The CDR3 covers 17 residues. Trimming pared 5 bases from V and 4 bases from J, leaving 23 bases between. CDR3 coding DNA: TGTGCCAGCAGTACCAGTTTTAGGGGCTCGATATCCTATGGCTACACCTTC. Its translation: CASSTSFRGSISYGYTF.

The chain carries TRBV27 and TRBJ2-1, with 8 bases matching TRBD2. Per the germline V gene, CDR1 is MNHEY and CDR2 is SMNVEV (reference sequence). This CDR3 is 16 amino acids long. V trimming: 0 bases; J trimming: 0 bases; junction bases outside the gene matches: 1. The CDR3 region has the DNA TGTGCCAGCAGTTTATCGGGGACTAGCTCCTACAATGAGCAGTTCTTC. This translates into CASSLSGTSSYNEQFF.

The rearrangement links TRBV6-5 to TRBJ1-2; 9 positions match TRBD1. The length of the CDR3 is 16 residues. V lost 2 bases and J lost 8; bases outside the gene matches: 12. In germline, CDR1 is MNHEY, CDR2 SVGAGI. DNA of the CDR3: TGTGCCAGCAGTTACGCCCGGGACAGGGTTAGGGGGGGCTACACCTTC. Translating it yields CASSYARDRVRGGYTF.

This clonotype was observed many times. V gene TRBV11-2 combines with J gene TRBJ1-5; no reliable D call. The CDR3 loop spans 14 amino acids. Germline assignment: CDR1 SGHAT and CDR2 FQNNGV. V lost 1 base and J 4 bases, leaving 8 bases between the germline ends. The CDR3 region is CASSLASFNQPQHF. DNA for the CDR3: TGTGCCAGCAGCTTAGCAAGTTTTAATCAGCCCCAGCATTTT.

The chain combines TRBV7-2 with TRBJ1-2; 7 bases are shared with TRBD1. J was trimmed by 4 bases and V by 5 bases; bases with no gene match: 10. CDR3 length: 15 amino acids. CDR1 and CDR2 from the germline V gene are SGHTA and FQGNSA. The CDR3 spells CASSPSQGGLYGYTF. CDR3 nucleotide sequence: TGTGCCAGCAGCCCGAGTCAGGGGGGGCTCTATGGCTACACCTTC.

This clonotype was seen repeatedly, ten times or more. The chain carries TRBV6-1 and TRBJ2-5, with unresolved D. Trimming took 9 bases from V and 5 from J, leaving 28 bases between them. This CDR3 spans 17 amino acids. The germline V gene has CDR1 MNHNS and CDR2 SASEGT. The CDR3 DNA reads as TGTGCCAGTATGGCTCGTGCGGTCCAAACTTTTCCGGAGACCCAGTACTTC. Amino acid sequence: CASMARAVQTFPETQYF.

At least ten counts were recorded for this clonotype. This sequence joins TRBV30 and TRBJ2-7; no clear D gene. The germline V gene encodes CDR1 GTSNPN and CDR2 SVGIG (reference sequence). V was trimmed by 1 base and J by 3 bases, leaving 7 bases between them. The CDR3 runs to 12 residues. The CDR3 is CAWSDLGYEQYF. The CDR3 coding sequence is TGTGCCTGGAGTGATCTAGGCTACGAGCAGTACTTC.

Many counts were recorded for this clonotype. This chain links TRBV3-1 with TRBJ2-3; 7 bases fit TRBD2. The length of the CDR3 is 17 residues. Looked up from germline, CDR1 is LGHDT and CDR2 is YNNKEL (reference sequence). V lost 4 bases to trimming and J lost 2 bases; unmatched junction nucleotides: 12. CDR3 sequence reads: CASSPLGAGTDTDTQYF. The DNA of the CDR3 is TGTGCCAGCAGCCCCCTCGGAGCGGGAACCGACACAGATACGCAGTATTTT.

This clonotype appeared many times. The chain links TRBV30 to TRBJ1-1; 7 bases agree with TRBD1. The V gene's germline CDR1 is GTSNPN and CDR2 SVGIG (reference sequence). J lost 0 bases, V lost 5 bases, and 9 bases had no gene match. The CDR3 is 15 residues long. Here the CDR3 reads CAWAPLGQLNTEAFF. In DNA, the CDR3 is TGTGCCTGGGCCCCTCTGGGACAGTTGAACACTGAAGCTTTCTTT.

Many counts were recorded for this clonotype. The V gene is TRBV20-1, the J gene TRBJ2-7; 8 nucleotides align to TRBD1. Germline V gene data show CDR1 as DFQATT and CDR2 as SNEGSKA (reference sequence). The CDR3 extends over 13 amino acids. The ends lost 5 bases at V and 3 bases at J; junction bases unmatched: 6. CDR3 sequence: CSASGQGYYEQYF. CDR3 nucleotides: TGCAGTGCTTCCGGACAGGGCTACTACGAGCAGTACTTC.

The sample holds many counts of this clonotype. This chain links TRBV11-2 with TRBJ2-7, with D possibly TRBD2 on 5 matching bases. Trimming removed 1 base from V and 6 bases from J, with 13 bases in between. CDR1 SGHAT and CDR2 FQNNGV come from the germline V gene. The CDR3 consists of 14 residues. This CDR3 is CASSLGGFWREQYF. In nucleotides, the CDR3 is TGTGCCAGCAGCTTAGGAGGGTTCTGGCGCGAGCAGTACTTC.